A selection of T cell receptor beta chains follows, all from one sample in a study of blood T cell repertoires in COVID-19. Produced via immunoSEQ multiplex PCR; TCRdb's table is partial and in-frame only. The top ten clones hold less than 4% of a sample with under 100,000 clones, around 85% of them seen once. The sequenced sample was peripheral blood. The origin of the receptors is a woman of 80 years or more with COVID-19, enrolled during active disease. The CDR3 runs from the conserved cysteine through the conserved F or W. D genes are given only for firm matches. Where a row states a size, it is once, few, many or the class of an expanded clone; other rows omit it.

>-|TRBV2|TRBJ1-6|TRBD1
TGTGCCAGCAGTCCTCCCGGGACAGGGGCAAGTAATTCACCCCTCCACTTT
CASSPPGTGASNSPLHF
>once|TRBV9|TRBJ2-1|-
TGTGCCAGCAGCGTCGGCGGGCGGTACAATGAGCAGTTCTTC
CASSVGGRYNEQFF
>once|TRBV13|TRBJ2-2|TRBD2
TGTGCCAGCAGTTTCACTAGCGGGTATGCCGGGGAGCTGTTTTTT
CASSFTSGYAGELFF
>-|TRBV7-6|TRBJ2-7|-
TGTGCCAGCAGCCGCGGGACTGGCTTAGGCGAGCAGTACTTC
CASSRGTGLGEQYF
>-|TRBV11-2|TRBJ2-5|-
TGTGCCAGCAGCTTAGCAGGAGGGCCGGAGACCCAGTACTTC
CASSLAGGPETQYF
>-|TRBV30|TRBJ2-1|TRBD2
TGTGCCTGCGGACTAGCGGGACTTAATGAGCAGTTCTTC
CACGLAGLNEQFF
>-|TRBV5-1|TRBJ2-1|-
TGCGCCAGCAGCTTGTCAATAGGGGTACATGAGCAGTTCTTC
CASSLSIGVHEQFF
>-|TRBV6-5|TRBJ1-5|TRBD1
TGTGCCAGCAGGGTCGGACAGGGGAATCAGCCCCAGCATTTT
CASRVGQGNQPQHF
>-|TRBV13|TRBJ2-1|TRBD2
TGTGCCAGCAGCTTCCTCGGGAGGGCCTGGTCGAATGAGCAGTTCTTC
CASSFLGRAWSNEQFF
>-|TRBV27|TRBJ2-1|-
TGTGCCAGCAGTTTAAGGAGCGGCCGCTACAATGAGCAGTTCTTC
CASSLRSGRYNEQFF
>-|TRBV7-8|TRBJ1-2|TRBD1
TGTGCCAGCAGCTTAGGAGGGACAGCGTATGGCTACACCTTC
CASSLGGTAYGYTF
>-|TRBV15|TRBJ1-1|-
TGTGCCACCAGCAGAGTGATAGAAATGAACACTGAAGCTTTCTTT
CATSRVIEMNTEAFF
>-|TRBV27|TRBJ1-6|TRBD1
TGTGCCAGCAGTCCTTGGACAGGGGACCATTCACCCCTCCACTTT
CASSPWTGDHSPLHF
>-|TRBV7-9|TRBJ1-1|TRBD1
TGTGCCAGCAGCTTAGTTCCGGGACAGGGCCTGACTGAAGCTTTCTTT
CASSLVPGQGLTEAFF
>-|TRBV29-1|TRBJ2-2|TRBD1
TGCAGCGTGGACAGGGCCGCGGGGGAGCTGTTTTTT
CSVDRAAGELFF
>-|TRBV5-1|TRBJ2-5|TRBD2
TGCGCCAGCAGCCCGCGTAGAGCGGGAGGTCATGAGACCCAGTACTTC
CASSPRRAGGHETQYF
>once|TRBV7-9|TRBJ2-7|TRBD2
TGTGCCAGCAGCCCAGTAGCGGGAGGCCCCCCCGAGCAGTACTTC
CASSPVAGGPPEQYF
>-|TRBV4-3|TRBJ2-7|TRBD1
TGCGCCAGCAGCCTCGCCGGGACAGGGGGCTACGAGCAGTACTTC
CASSLAGTGGYEQYF
>few|TRBV28|TRBJ1-1|TRBD1
TGTGCCAGCAGTCCCGGGACAGTAAACACTGAAGCTTTCTTT
CASSPGTVNTEAFF
>-|TRBV18|TRBJ1-2|-
TGTGCCAGCTCACCAGGGGGGGAAGCTAACTATGGCTACACCTTC
CASSPGGEANYGYTF
>few|TRBV18|TRBJ2-7|TRBD2
TGTGCCAGCTCACGGACTAGCGGGACATACGAGCAGTACTTC
CASSRTSGTYEQYF
>-|TRBV18|TRBJ1-5|TRBD1
TGTGCCAGCTCACCAGAGGACAGGGGCCCTAGCAATCAGCCCCAGCATTTT
CASSPEDRGPSNQPQHF
>-|TRBV28|TRBJ1-5|-
TGTGCCAGCACCTCCGTGTACAGTCCTCTTAATCAGCCCCAGCATTTT
CASTSVYSPLNQPQHF
>-|TRBV28|TRBJ1-1|-
TGTGCCAGCACCACACAGACTGAAGCTTTCTTT
CASTTQTEAFF
>-|TRBV6-5|TRBJ2-2|-
TGTGCCAGCGGAATCCTCGGGTGGAACACCGGGGAGCTGTTTTTT
CASGILGWNTGELFF
>-|TRBV18|TRBJ2-1|TRBD2
TGTGCCAGCTCACCCTCCGGGGCGGGAGGGGTCGATGAGCAGTTCTTC
CASSPSGAGGVDEQFF
>-|TRBV28|TRBJ2-7|-
TGTGCCAGCAGTTTAACCATCAGCTCCTACGAGCAGTACTTC
CASSLTISSYEQYF
>few|TRBV10-1|TRBJ2-3|-
TGCGCCAGCAGCGGCGGGTCTAGCACAGATACGCAGTATTTT
CASSGGSSTDTQYF
>-|TRBV27|TRBJ1-1|-
TGTGCCAGCAGTTTTGAGGTTTCCGGCGGGGGAGAAGCTTTCTTT
CASSFEVSGGGEAFF
>-|TRBV24-1|TRBJ1-1|-
TGTGCCACCAGTGATGCGGTCCCGGGAGTCTCTGAAGCTTTCTTT
CATSDAVPGVSEAFF
>-|TRBV5-4|TRBJ2-7|-
TGTGCCAGCAGCTTGCAGGGCCCCCACGAGCAGTACTTC
CASSLQGPHEQYF
>once|TRBV13|TRBJ2-7|TRBD1
TGTGCCAGCAGCTTACCCCGACAGGGCCTACGCGAGCAGTACTTC
CASSLPRQGLREQYF
>-|TRBV7-2|TRBJ2-2|TRBD2
TGTGCCAGCAGCTTAGTTGTTTCCGGGGGGGTCAACACCGGGGAGCTGTTTTTT
CASSLVVSGGVNTGELFF
>-|TRBV11-2|TRBJ2-2|TRBD2
TGTGCCAGCAGCCCCCGACTAGCGGGGGACACCGGGGAGCTGTTTTTT
CASSPRLAGDTGELFF
>-|TRBV9|TRBJ1-3|-
TGTGCCAGCAGCACCCAGGGAACCACTGGAAACACCATATATTTT
CASSTQGTTGNTIYF
>-|TRBV6-6|TRBJ1-1|-
TGTGCCAGCAAGAGCGACAGAGAAGCTTTCTTT
CASKSDREAFF
>-|TRBV7-9|TRBJ2-7|TRBD1
TGTGCCAGCAGCTCGTGGGGGACAGGGTGGTACGAGCAGTACTTC
CASSSWGTGWYEQYF
>-|TRBV4-3|TRBJ1-3|TRBD1
TGCGCCAGCAGCCATACCCGACAGGGGGCTTTGAACACCATATATTTT
CASSHTRQGALNTIYF
>-|TRBV7-9|TRBJ2-1|TRBD1
TGTGCCAGCAGCTCAATACAGGGGAGAAATGAGCAGTTCTTC
CASSSIQGRNEQFF
>-|TRBV28|TRBJ1-4|-
TGTGCCAGCAGCCCCTCACCCGGGGTAGCTAATGAAAAACTGTTTTTT
CASSPSPGVANEKLFF
>-|TRBV6-2/TRBV6-3|TRBJ1-4|-
TGTGCCAGCAGTTACGCGGAAAAACTGTTTTTT
CASSYAEKLFF
>-|TRBV4-1|TRBJ2-3|TRBD2
TGCGCCAGCAGCCCTAGACTAGCGGGGGGCACAGATACGCAGTATTTT
CASSPRLAGGTDTQYF
>-|TRBV3-1/TRBV3-2|TRBJ2-2|TRBD1
TGTGCCAGCAGCCAAGATTACCCTCGGGACAGGGGAACCGGGGAGCTGTTTTTT
CASSQDYPRDRGTGELFF
>-|TRBV19|TRBJ1-2|TRBD1
TGTGCCAGTAGTCCCGGACAGGGGATCAGCTATGGCTACACCTTC
CASSPGQGISYGYTF
>-|TRBV7-9|TRBJ2-1|TRBD1
TGTGCCAGCAGCTTAGACTGGACAGGGGAGAACAATGAGCAGTTCTTC
CASSLDWTGENNEQFF
>-|TRBV11-2|TRBJ2-2|TRBD1
TGTGCCAGCAGCAGGCGGACAGGGGGGATCGGGGAGCTGTTTTTT
CASSRRTGGIGELFF
>-|TRBV7-2|TRBJ2-3|TRBD2
TGTGCCAGCAGCTTAGGGACTAGCGGGAGGGGGGGCACAGATACGCAGTATTTT
CASSLGTSGRGGTDTQYF
>-|TRBV7-9|TRBJ1-2|TRBD1
TGTGCCAGCAGCAAGACAGGGGGTAATGGCTACACCTTC
CASSKTGGNGYTF
>-|TRBV19|TRBJ1-2|TRBD1
TGTGCCAGTAGTATCGGGACAGGGATTCCCTATGGCTACACCTTC
CASSIGTGIPYGYTF
>-|TRBV27|TRBJ1-2|-
TGTGCCAGCAGTCCCCGGAAATTTGGGAGGGTCGACTATGGCTACACCTTC
CASSPRKFGRVDYGYTF
>-|TRBV6-6|TRBJ2-7|TRBD2
TGTGCCAGCAGTCGGGTCGGACCTTTTAGCGGGATTCCCCTCGAGCAGTACTTC
CASSRVGPFSGIPLEQYF
>few|TRBV2|TRBJ2-1|-
TGTGCCAGCAGTGCTAGTATTGAGCAGTTCTTC
CASSASIEQFF
>-|TRBV4-1|TRBJ2-6|-
TGCGCCAGCAGCCAAGGGCGGGCTCTCTCTGGGGCCAACGTCCTGACTTTC
CASSQGRALSGANVLTF
>once|TRBV12-5|TRBJ2-3|-
TGTGCTAGTGGTCCGGGGGACTGGGGAGATACGCAGTATTTT
CASGPGDWGDTQYF
>-|TRBV5-1|TRBJ2-1|TRBD2
TGCGCCAGCAGCCTGAGACTAGCGGGAAAGGACAATGAGCAGTTCTTC
CASSLRLAGKDNEQFF
>-|TRBV7-9|TRBJ2-2|-
TGTGCCAGCAGCCCGACCTTCCTAGGAACCGGGGAGCTGTTTTTT
CASSPTFLGTGELFF
>-|TRBV15|TRBJ2-1|TRBD1
TGTGCCACCAGCAGAGATCCCGGACAGGGGTACAATGAGCAGTTCTTC
CATSRDPGQGYNEQFF
>-|TRBV5-5|TRBJ1-3|-
TGTGCCAGCAGCTTGGGAACAGGGGGAAACACCATATATTTT
CASSLGTGGNTIYF